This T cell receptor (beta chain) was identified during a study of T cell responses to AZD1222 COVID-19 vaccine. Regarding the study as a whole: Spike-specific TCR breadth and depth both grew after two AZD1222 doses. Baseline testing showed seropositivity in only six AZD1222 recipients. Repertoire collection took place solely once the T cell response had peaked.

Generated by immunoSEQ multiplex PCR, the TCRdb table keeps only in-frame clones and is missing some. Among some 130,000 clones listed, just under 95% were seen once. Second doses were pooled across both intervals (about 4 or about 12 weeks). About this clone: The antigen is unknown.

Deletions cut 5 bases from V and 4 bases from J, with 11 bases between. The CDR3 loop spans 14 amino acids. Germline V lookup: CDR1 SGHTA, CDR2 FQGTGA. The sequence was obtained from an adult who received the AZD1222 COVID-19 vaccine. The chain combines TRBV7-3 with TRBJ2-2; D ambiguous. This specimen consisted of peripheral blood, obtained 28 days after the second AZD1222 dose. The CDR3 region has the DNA TGTGCCAGCAGCACATTCGACGGCACCGGGGAGCTGTTTTTT. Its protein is CASSTFDGTGELFF.